The entry below describes one T cell receptor beta chain. The data belong to a study of blood T cell repertoires in COVID-19. Trimming pared 2 bases from V and 1 base from J, leaving 12 bases between. The CDR3 loop spans 14 amino acids. Germline V lookup: CDR1 GTSNPN, CDR2 SVGIG (reference sequence). Clones were read by immunoSEQ multiplex PCR, and TCRdb kept only the in-frame ones, dropping some. The table lists over 150,000 clones, 70% to 80% of them singletons. This receptor was taken from a woman in her forties or fifties with acute or convalescent COVID-19. This chain connects TRBV30 to TRBJ2-7, with D maybe TRBD2 (6 bases). The sample was peripheral blood. The CDR3 sequence: CAWSLLATSYEQYF. The CDR3 DNA reads as TGTGCCTGGAGTTTGCTAGCGACGTCCTACGAGCAGTACTTC.